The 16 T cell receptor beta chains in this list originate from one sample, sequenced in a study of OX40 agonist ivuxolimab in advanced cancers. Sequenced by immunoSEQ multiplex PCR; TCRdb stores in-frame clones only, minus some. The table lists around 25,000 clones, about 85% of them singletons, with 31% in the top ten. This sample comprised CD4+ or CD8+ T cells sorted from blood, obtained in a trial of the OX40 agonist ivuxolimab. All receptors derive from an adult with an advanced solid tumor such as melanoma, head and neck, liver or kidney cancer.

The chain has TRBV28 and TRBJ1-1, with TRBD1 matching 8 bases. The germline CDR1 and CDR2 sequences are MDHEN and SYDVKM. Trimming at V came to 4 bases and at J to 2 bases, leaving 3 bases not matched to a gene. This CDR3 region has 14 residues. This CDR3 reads CASSSGQGNTEAFF. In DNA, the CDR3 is TGTGCCAGCAGTTCCGGACAGGGAAACACTGAAGCTTTCTTT.

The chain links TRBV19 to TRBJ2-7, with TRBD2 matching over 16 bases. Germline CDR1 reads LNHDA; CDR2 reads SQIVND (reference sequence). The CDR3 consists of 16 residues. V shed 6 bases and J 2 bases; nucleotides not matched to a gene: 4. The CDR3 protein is CASRGTSGRGAYEQYF. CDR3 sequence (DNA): TGTGCCAGTAGGGGGACTAGCGGGAGGGGAGCCTACGAGCAGTACTTC.

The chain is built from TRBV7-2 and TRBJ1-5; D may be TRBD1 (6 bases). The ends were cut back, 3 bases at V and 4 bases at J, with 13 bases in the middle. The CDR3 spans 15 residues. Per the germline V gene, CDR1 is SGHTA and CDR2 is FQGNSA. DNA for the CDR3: TGTGCCAGCAGCTTGGGGGGCGGGCAGAATCAGCCCCAGCATTTT. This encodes CASSLGGGQNQPQHF.

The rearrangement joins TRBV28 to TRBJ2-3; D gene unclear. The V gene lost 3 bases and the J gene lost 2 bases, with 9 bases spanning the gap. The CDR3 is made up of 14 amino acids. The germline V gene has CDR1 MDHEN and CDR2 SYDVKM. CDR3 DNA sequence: TGTGCCAGCAGTTTTTCCTCCGTCACAGATACGCAGTATTTT. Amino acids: CASSFSSVTDTQYF. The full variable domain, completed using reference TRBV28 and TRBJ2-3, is DVKVTQSSRYLVKRTGEKVFLECVQDMDHENMFWYRQDPGLGLRLIYFSYDVKMKEKGDIPEGYSVSREKKERFSLILESASTNQTSMYLCASSFSSVTDTQYFGPGTRLTVL.

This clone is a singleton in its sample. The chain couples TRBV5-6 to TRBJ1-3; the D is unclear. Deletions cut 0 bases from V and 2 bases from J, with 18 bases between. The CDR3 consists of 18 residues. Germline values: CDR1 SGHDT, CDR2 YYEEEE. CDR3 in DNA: TGTGCCAGCAGCTTGGCGCCTGGCAGCCTACCAACTGGAAACACCATATATTTT. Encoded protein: CASSLAPGSLPTGNTIYF. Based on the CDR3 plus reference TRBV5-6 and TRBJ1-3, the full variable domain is DAGVTQSPTHLIKTRGQQVTLRCSPKSGHDTVSWYQQALGQGPQFIFQYYEEEERQRGNFPDRFSGHQFPNYSSELNVNALLLGDSALYLCASSLAPGSLPTGNTIYFGEGSWLTVV.

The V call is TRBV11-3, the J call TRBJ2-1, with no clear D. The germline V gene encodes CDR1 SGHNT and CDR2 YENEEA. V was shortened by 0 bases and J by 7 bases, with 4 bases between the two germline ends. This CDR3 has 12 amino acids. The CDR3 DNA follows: TGTGCCAGCAGCTTAGATCCAAATGAGCAGTTCTTC. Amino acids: CASSLDPNEQFF.

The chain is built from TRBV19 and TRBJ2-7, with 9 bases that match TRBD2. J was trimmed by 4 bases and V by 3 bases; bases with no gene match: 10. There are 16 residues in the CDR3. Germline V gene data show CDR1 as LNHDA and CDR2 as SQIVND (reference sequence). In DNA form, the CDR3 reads TGTGCCAGTAGTATCGGATTAGCGGGAGTAGGGTACGAGCAGTACTTC. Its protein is CASSIGLAGVGYEQYF. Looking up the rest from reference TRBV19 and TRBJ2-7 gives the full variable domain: DGGITQSPKYLFRKEGQNVTLSCEQNLNHDAMYWYRQDPGQGLRLIYYSQIVNDFQKGDIAEGYSVSREKKESFPLTVTSAQKNPTAFYLCASSIGLAGVGYEQYFGPGTRLTVT.

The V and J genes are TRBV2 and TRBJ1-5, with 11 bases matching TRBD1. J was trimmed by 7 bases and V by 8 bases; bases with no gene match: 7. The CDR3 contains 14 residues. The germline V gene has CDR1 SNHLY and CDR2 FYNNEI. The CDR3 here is CASLGTGGGQPQHF. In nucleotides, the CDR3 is TGTGCCAGCCTCGGGACAGGGGGTGGGCAGCCCCAGCATTTT.

The CDR3 coding sequence is TGTGCCAGCAGCTCCGAAGATACGCAGTATTTT. Translated, it gives CASSSEDTQYF. The V and J genes are TRBV7-6 and TRBJ2-3, with D uncertain. The CDR3 has 11 amino acids. Looked up from germline, CDR1 is SGHVS and CDR2 is FNYEAQ. V was trimmed by 4 bases and J by 5 bases, leaving 4 bases between them. Full variable domain (remainder filled in from reference TRBV7-6 and TRBJ2-3): GAGVSQSPRYKVTKRGQDVALRCDPISGHVSLYWYRQALGQGPEFLTYFNYEAQQDKSGLPNDRFSAERPEGSISTLTIQRTEQRDSAMYRCASSSEDTQYFGPGTRLTVL.

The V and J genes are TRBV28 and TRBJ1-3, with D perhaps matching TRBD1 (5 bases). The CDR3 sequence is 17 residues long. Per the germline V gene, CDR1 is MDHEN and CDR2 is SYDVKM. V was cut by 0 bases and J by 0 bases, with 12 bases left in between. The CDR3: CASSLWAGTASGNTIYF. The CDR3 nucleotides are TGTGCCAGCAGTTTATGGGCAGGGACTGCCTCTGGAAACACCATATATTTT. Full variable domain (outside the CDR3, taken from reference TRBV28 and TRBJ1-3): DVKVTQSSRYLVKRTGEKVFLECVQDMDHENMFWYRQDPGLGLRLIYFSYDVKMKEKGDIPEGYSVSREKKERFSLILESASTNQTSMYLCASSLWAGTASGNTIYFGEGSWLTVV.

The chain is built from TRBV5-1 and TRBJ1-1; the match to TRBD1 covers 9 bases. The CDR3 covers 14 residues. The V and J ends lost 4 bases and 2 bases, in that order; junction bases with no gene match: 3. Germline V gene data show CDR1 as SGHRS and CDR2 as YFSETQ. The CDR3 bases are TGCGCCAGCAGCCTACAGGGGGCCAACACTGAAGCTTTCTTT. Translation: CASSLQGANTEAFF. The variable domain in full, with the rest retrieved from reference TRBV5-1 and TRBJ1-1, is KAGVTQTPRYLIKTRGQQVTLSCSPISGHRSVSWYQQTPGQGLQFLFEYFSETQRNKGNFPGRFSGRQFSNSRSEMNVSTLELGDSALYLCASSLQGANTEAFFGQGTRLTVV.

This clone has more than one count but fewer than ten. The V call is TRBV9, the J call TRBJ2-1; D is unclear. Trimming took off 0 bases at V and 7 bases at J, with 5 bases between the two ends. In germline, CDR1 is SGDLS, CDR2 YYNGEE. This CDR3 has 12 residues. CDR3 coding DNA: TGTGCCAGCAGCGTAGAAAGGAATGAGCAGTTCTTC. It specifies CASSVERNEQFF.

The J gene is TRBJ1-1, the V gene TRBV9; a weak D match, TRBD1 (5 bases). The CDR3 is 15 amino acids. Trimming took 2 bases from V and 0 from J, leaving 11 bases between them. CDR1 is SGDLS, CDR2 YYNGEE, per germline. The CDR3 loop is CASSVQGSMNTEAFF. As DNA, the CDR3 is TGTGCCAGCAGCGTCCAGGGAAGCATGAACACTGAAGCTTTCTTT.

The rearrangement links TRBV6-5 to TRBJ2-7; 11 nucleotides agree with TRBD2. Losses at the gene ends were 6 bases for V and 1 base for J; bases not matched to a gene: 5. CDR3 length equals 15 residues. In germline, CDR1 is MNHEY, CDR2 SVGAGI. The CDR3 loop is CASRPRTSGSYEQYF. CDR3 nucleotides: TGTGCCAGCAGACCGAGGACTAGCGGGTCCTACGAGCAGTACTTC.

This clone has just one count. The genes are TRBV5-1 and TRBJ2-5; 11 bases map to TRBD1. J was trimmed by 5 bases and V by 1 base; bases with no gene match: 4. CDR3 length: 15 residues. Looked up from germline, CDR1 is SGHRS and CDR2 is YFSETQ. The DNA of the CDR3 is TGCGCCAGCAGCTTGTGGACAGGGGGCGAGGAGACCCAGTACTTC. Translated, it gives CASSLWTGGEETQYF.

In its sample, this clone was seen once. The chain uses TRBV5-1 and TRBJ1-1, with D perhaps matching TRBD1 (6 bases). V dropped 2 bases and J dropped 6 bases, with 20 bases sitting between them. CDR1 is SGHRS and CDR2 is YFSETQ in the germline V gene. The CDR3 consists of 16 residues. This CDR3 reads CASSFGWGASTPEAFF. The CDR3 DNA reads TGCGCCAGCAGCTTCGGGTGGGGGGCCTCAACCCCTGAAGCTTTCTTT. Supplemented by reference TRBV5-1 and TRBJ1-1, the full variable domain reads KAGVTQTPRYLIKTRGQQVTLSCSPISGHRSVSWYQQTPGQGLQFLFEYFSETQRNKGNFPGRFSGRQFSNSRSEMNVSTLELGDSALYLCASSFGWGASTPEAFFGQGTRLTVV.